A selection of T cell receptor beta chains follows, all from one sample in a study of T cells after yellow fever vaccination. TCRdb re-called the 5' RACE reads through MiXCR, storing one row per CDR3 protein. Here the sample spans some 100,000 distinct CDR3 sequences, about 8.2% being singletons. The sample here was CD8+ T cells not binding an NS4B(214-222) dextramer, sorted from PBMCs, taken less than 18 days after the first yellow fever vaccination. The source of these receptors is a man younger than 30 who received the YFV17D yellow fever vaccine. Each CDR3 is given with its conserved first and last residue. The D gene is left open where the match is weak. For some rows the clone size is stated as once, few or many, or as a class when expanded; others skip it.

CDR3 length: 15; J gene: TRBJ2-1; clone size: -; D gene: -; V gene: TRBV6-2/TRBV6-3; CDR3 DNA: TGTGCCAGCAGTCTCCGGGACACCACCTACAATGAGCAGTTCTTC; CDR3 protein: CASSLRDTTYNEQFF
CDR3 length: 14; J gene: TRBJ1-1; clone size: -; D gene: -; V gene: TRBV6-2/TRBV6-3; CDR3 DNA: TGTGCCAGCAGTGACAGTCTTGGGGACACTGAAGCTTTCTTT; CDR3 protein: CASSDSLGDTEAFF
CDR3 length: 14; J gene: TRBJ1-6; clone size: many; D gene: TRBD1; V gene: TRBV20-1; CDR3 DNA: TGCAGTGCTAGCCCGGGACAGGGAAATTCACCCCTCCACTTT; CDR3 protein: CSASPGQGNSPLHF
CDR3 length: 10; J gene: TRBJ1-4; clone size: many; D gene: -; V gene: TRBV20-1; CDR3 DNA: TGCAGTGCTAAAAGTGAAAAACTGTTTTTT; CDR3 protein: CSAKSEKLFF
CDR3 length: 18; J gene: TRBJ2-6; clone size: few; D gene: -; V gene: TRBV12-3/TRBV12-4; CDR3 DNA: TGTGCCAGCAGTTCCGGGACACGAGTCTTCTCTGGGGCCAACGTCCTGACTTTC; CDR3 protein: CASSSGTRVFSGANVLTF
CDR3 length: 21; J gene: TRBJ1-1; clone size: -; D gene: -; V gene: TRBV7-2; CDR3 DNA: TGTGCCAGCAGCTTAGCTGGGCCCCGGTCTTGGGTACTAGCCATGAACACTGAAGCTTTCTTT; CDR3 protein: CASSLAGPRSWVLAMNTEAFF
CDR3 length: 17; J gene: TRBJ2-4; clone size: few; D gene: TRBD1; V gene: TRBV6-1; CDR3 DNA: TGTGCCAGCAGTGTCACCGGGACAGGGCTAGCCAAAAACATTCAGTACTTC; CDR3 protein: CASSVTGTGLAKNIQYF
CDR3 length: 15; J gene: TRBJ2-5; clone size: -; D gene: -; V gene: TRBV12-3/TRBV12-4; CDR3 DNA: TGTGCCAGCAGTTTGACTACTGGGGGCGTAGAGACCCAGTACTTC; CDR3 protein: CASSLTTGGVETQYF
CDR3 length: 11; J gene: TRBJ2-7; clone size: -; D gene: -; V gene: TRBV11-2; CDR3 DNA: TGTGCCAGCAGCTTTCTGGCCGAGCAGTACTTC; CDR3 protein: CASSFLAEQYF
CDR3 length: 11; J gene: TRBJ2-1; clone size: few; D gene: -; V gene: TRBV7-3; CDR3 DNA: TGTGCCAGCAGCTCACAGGGAGAGCAGTTCTTC; CDR3 protein: CASSSQGEQFF
CDR3 length: 17; J gene: TRBJ2-3; clone size: -; D gene: TRBD2; V gene: TRBV20-1; CDR3 DNA: TGCAGTGCTCCCCATCTAGCGGGGGGGCCTAGCACAGATACGCAGTATTTT; CDR3 protein: CSAPHLAGGPSTDTQYF
CDR3 length: 17; J gene: TRBJ2-1; clone size: -; D gene: TRBD2; V gene: TRBV4-1; CDR3 DNA: TGCGCCAGCAGCCTCCGGACTAGCGGGCTCTCCTACAATGAGCAGTTCTTC; CDR3 protein: CASSLRTSGLSYNEQFF
CDR3 length: 14; J gene: TRBJ2-3; clone size: -; D gene: TRBD1; V gene: TRBV6-1; CDR3 DNA: TGTGCCAGCACCTCGGACAGGGGGCAAGATACGCAGTATTTT; CDR3 protein: CASTSDRGQDTQYF
CDR3 length: 15; J gene: TRBJ2-5; clone size: -; D gene: -; V gene: TRBV20-1; CDR3 DNA: TGCAGTGCTAGAGACGGGGGTAGTAGCCAAGAGACCCAGTACTTC; CDR3 protein: CSARDGGSSQETQYF
CDR3 length: 13; J gene: TRBJ2-2; clone size: -; D gene: -; V gene: TRBV6-2/TRBV6-3; CDR3 DNA: TGTGCCAGCAGCGAGGTTAACACCGGGGAGCTGTTTTTT; CDR3 protein: CASSEVNTGELFF
CDR3 length: 14; J gene: TRBJ2-2; clone size: -; D gene: -; V gene: TRBV4-1; CDR3 DNA: TGCGCCAGCAGCTCCCGTGAGTACACCGGGGAGCTGTTTTTT; CDR3 protein: CASSSREYTGELFF
CDR3 length: 15; J gene: TRBJ2-1; clone size: few; D gene: TRBD2; V gene: TRBV18; CDR3 DNA: TGTGCCAGCTCACCACCGAGTAGCGGGGTCGATGAGCAGTTCTTC; CDR3 protein: CASSPPSSGVDEQFF
CDR3 length: 11; J gene: TRBJ2-2; clone size: few; D gene: -; V gene: TRBV30; CDR3 DNA: TGTGCCTGGAAAAACACCGGGGAGCTGTTTTTT; CDR3 protein: CAWKNTGELFF
CDR3 length: 14; J gene: TRBJ2-5; clone size: -; D gene: -; V gene: TRBV6-1; CDR3 DNA: TGTGCCAGCCCGGCGGGCCGGGACATAGAGACCCAGTACTTC; CDR3 protein: CASPAGRDIETQYF
CDR3 length: 16; J gene: TRBJ2-1; clone size: few; D gene: TRBD2; V gene: TRBV7-6; CDR3 DNA: TGTGCCAGCAGCTTAGAGTCGGGGGGGCTGTACAATGAGCAGTTCTTC; CDR3 protein: CASSLESGGLYNEQFF